This T cell receptor (beta chain) was found in a study of CD4 T cells in relation to SARS-CoV-2 and coronaviruses. Profiling relied on immunoSEQ multiplex PCR, and the TCRdb table lists in-frame clones only, not all of them. The sample has 22,000 or so clones, about 81% seen once; the top ten hold approximately 13%. The unexposed donors gave CD4+ T cells in 2011-2018, prior to COVID-19. The cells were cultured for approximately ten days before CD4+ T cells were isolated. The V gene end was trimmed by 2 bases and the J gene end by 8 bases; junction bases not matched to a gene: 3. Germline values: CDR1 SEHNR, CDR2 FQNEAQ (reference sequence). This CDR3 spans 13 amino acids. Note on this clone: Its antigen is unknown.

The V and J genes are TRBV7-9 and TRBJ2-1; 7 bases agree with TRBD1. The receptor's source is a human donor in good health. The source material was CD4+ T cells from PBMCs, cultured in vitro. The CDR3: CASSLPGTDEQFF. DNA of the CDR3: TGTGCCAGCAGCTTACCCGGGACAGATGAGCAGTTCTTC.